A single sample gave rise to the 2 T cell receptor beta chains below, sequenced in a study of T cell repertoires in cytomegalovirus infection. TCRdb recomputed calls from the reads with MiXCR, one row per CDR3 protein. The sample has roughly 500,000 distinct CDR3 sequences, approximately 11% seen once. Input material: PBMCs. The receptor set was obtained from a human donor in good health (CMV status not recorded). Some clones in this sample may be carry-over from other donors' samples.

Many counts were recorded for this clonotype. The chain has TRBV27 and TRBJ1-3; a possible D gene is TRBD1 (5 bases). There are 14 residues in the CDR3. Germline lookup yields CDR1 MNHEY and CDR2 SMNVEV (reference sequence). The V gene lost 6 bases and the J gene lost 0 bases, with 9 bases spanning the gap. Here the CDR3 reads CASRPGGSGNTIYF. The CDR3 DNA is TGTGCCAGCAGACCGGGGGGCTCTGGAAACACCATATATTTT.

This clonotype was observed many times. The rearrangement uses TRBV11-2 and TRBJ2-7; 7 bases map to TRBD1. The CDR3 contains 14 residues. Germline CDR1 SGHAT, CDR2 FQNNGV. Unmatched junction bases numbered 10, after V lost 9 bases and J lost 2 bases. The CDR3 nucleotides are TGTGCCAGTGGGTTGACAGGGTCTGCCTACGAGCAGTACTTC. It yields the protein CASGLTGSAYEQYF.